Presented here are 8 T cell receptor beta chains from one specimen sequenced in a study of blood T cell repertoires in COVID-19. The protocol was immunoSEQ multiplex PCR, while the TCRdb copy is restricted to in-frame clones and leaves out a portion. The table has approximately 230,000 clones, 70% to 90% seen once. What was sequenced was peripheral blood. All receptors derive from a man aged 18 to 30 with active or convalescent COVID-19.

The V gene is TRBV25-1, the J gene TRBJ1-5; no firm D call. Germline V gives CDR1 MGHDK, CDR2 SYGVNS. The CDR3 contains 14 residues. V was trimmed by 2 bases and J by 5 bases, leaving 10 bases between them. The CDR3 DNA is TGTGCCAGCAGTGAAAACGAGGAGGATCAGCCCCAGCATTTT. It translates to CASSENEEDQPQHF.

CDR3 in amino acids: CASSHIQETQYF. For the CDR3, the DNA is TGTGCCAGCAGCCACATACAAGAGACCCAGTACTTC. This chain uses TRBV12-3 or TRBV12-4 with TRBJ2-5; D remains unclear. This CDR3 spans 12 amino acids. The V and J ends lost 6 bases and 2 bases respectively, with 7 bases between them.

This clone has just one count. Here the CDR3 DNA reads TGTGCCAGTAGTATAATCGGGGGACAGGCGTTTTTT. It codes for CASSIIGGQAFF. The rearrangement uses TRBV19 and TRBJ1-4, with 8 nucleotides matching TRBD1. J lost 16 bases, V lost 2 bases, and 6 bases had no gene match. The germline V gene has CDR1 LNHDA and CDR2 SQIVND (reference sequence). This CDR3 spans 12 amino acids.

The chain links TRBV27 to TRBJ2-7; 7 bases are a match to TRBD2. V was pared by 8 bases and J by 6 bases, with 16 bases of the junction left unmatched. Germline CDR1 MNHEY, CDR2 SMNVEV (reference sequence). The CDR3 consists of 15 residues. The CDR3 spells CASGVGGGPRGEQYF. CDR3 bases: TGTGCCAGCGGCGTGGGGGGAGGGCCTCGGGGCGAGCAGTACTTC.

This clone showed up just a few times. The chain employs TRBV28 and TRBJ1-1; D possibly corresponds to TRBD1 (5 bases). CDR1 is MDHEN, CDR2 SYDVKM, per germline. V lost 6 bases and J 5 bases, leaving 22 bases between the germline ends. The length of the CDR3 is 16 residues. The CDR3 DNA sequence: TGTGCCAGCAGATGGGGGAGGGACCTGCAAGAGACTGAAGCTTTCTTT. Residues: CASRWGRDLQETEAFF.

V is TRBV7-2 and J is TRBJ2-2; TRBD2 is a possible D gene (6 bases). The germline CDR1 and CDR2 sequences are SGHTA and FQGNSA. This CDR3 contains 16 residues. V dropped 6 bases and J dropped 4 bases, with 18 bases sitting between them. CDR3 coding DNA: TGTGCCAGCAGATTAAATGGAGGGGATACCACCGGGGAGCTGTTTTTT. Its translation is CASRLNGGDTTGELFF.

The CDR3 is CATRDLRNSPLHF. CDR3 sequence (DNA): TGTGCCACCCGGGACTTGAGAAATTCACCCCTCCACTTT. This rearrangement joins TRBV15 to TRBJ1-6; tentative D call: TRBD1 (5 bases). Trimming stripped 8 bases from V and 7 bases from J, with 12 bases between. Germline CDR1 is LNHNV and CDR2 is YYDKDF (reference sequence). The CDR3 is 13 amino acids.

About this clone: The sample holds other DNA sequences that translate to the same CDR3. The chain is built from TRBV28 and TRBJ2-5; tentatively, D is TRBD2 (5 bases). The CDR3 spans 13 residues. Germline loops: CDR1 MDHEN, CDR2 SYDVKM. With 1 base removed from V and 3 bases from J, the gap between germline ends came to 6 bases. CDR3 amino acids: CASSLLREETQYF. The CDR3 DNA follows: TGTGCCAGCAGTTTATTGCGGGAAGAGACCCAGTACTTC.